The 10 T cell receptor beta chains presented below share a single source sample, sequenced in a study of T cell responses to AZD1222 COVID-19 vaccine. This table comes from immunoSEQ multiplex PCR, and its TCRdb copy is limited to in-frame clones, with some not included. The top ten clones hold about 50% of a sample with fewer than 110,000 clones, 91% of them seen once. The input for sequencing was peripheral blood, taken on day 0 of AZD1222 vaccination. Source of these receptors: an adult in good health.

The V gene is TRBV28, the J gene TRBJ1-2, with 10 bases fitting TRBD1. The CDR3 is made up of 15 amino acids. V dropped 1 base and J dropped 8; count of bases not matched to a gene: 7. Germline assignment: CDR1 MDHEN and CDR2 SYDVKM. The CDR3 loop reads CASSLSSGQGKGYTF. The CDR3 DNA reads TGTGCCAGCAGTTTATCCTCGGGACAGGGGAAGGGCTACACCTTC.

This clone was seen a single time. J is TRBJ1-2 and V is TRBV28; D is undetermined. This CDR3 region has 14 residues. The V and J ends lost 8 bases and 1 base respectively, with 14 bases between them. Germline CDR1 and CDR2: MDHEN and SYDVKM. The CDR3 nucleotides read TGTGCCAGCTCCTTTAGGTCCCTTAACTATGGCTACACCTTC. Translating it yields CASSFRSLNYGYTF.

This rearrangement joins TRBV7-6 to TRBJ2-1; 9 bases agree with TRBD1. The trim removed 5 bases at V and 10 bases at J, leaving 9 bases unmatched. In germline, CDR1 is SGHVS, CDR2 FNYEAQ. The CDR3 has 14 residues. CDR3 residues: CASSPLQGAREQFF. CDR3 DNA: TGTGCCAGCAGCCCGCTACAGGGGGCGCGGGAGCAGTTCTTC.

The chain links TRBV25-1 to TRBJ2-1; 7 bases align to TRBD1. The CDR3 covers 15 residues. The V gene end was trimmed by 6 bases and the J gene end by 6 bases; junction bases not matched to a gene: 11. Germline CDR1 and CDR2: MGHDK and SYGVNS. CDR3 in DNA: TGTGCCAGCAGAAAAACAGGGGATCTAAGCAATGAGCAGTTCTTC. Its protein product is CASRKTGDLSNEQFF.

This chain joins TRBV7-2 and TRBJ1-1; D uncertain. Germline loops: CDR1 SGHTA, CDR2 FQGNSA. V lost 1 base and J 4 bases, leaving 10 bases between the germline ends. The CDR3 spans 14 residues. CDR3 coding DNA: TGTGCCAGCAGCTTAGAGGGAGGGCTCACTGAAGCTTTCTTT. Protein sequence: CASSLEGGLTEAFF.

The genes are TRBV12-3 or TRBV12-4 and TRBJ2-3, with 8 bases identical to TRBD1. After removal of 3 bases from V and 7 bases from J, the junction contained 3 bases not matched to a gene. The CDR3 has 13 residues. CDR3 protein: CASSFSGGNTQYF. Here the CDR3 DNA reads TGTGCCAGCAGTTTTTCAGGGGGCAATACGCAGTATTTT.

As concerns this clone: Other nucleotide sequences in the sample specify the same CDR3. CDR3 loop: CASSPGSNQPQHF. The CDR3 nucleotides read TGTGCCAGCTCACCAGGGAGCAATCAGCCCCAGCATTTT. The chain couples TRBV18 to TRBJ1-5, with D uncertain. V shed 2 bases and J shed 1 base, with 3 bases lying between them. Germline CDR1 KGHSH, CDR2 LQKENI. CDR3 length equals 13 residues.

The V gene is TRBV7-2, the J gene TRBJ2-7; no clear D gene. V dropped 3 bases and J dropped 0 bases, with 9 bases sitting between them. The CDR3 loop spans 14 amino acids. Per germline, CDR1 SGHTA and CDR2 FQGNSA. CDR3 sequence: CASSLSPSSYEQYF. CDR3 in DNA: TGTGCCAGCAGCTTGAGCCCGAGCTCCTACGAGCAGTACTTC.

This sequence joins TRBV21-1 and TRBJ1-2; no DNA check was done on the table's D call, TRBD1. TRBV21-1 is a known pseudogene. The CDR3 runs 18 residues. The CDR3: CASSKTGQRVLPNYGYTF. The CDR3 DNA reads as TGTGCCAGCAGCAAAACCGGACAGAGAGTTCTACCTAACTATGGCTACACCTTC.

CDR3 in amino acids: CASSQVTVGELFF. CDR3 sequence (DNA): TGTGCCAGCAGCCAAGTGACCGTCGGGGAGCTGTTTTTT. The chain links TRBV14 to TRBJ2-2; D is ambiguous. This CDR3 has 13 amino acids. Trimming removed 1 base from V and 7 bases from J, with 7 bases in between. Germline V gene data show CDR1 as SGHDN and CDR2 as FVKESK.